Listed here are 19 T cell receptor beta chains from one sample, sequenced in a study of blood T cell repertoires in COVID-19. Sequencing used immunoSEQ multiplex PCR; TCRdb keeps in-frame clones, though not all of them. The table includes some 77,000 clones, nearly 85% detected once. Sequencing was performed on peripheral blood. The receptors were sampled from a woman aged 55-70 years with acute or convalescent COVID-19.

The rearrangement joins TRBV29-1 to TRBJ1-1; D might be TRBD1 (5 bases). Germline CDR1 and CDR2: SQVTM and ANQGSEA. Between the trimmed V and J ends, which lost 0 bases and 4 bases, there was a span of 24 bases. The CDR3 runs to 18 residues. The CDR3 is CSVEDLGTGREESTEAFF. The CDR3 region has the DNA TGCAGCGTTGAAGATCTTGGTACGGGCAGGGAAGAGAGCACTGAAGCTTTCTTT.

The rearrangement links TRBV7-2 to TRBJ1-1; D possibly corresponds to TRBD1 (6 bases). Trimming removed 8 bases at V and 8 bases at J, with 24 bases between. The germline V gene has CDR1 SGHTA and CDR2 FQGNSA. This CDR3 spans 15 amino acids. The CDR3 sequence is CASAYGGGQTSEAFF. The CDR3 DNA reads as TGTGCCAGCGCTTATGGGGGTGGACAGACTTCAGAAGCTTTCTTT. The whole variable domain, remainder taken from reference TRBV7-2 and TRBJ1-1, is GAGVSQSPSNKVTEKGKDVELRCDPISGHTALYWYRQSLGQGLEFLIYFQGNSAPDKSGLPSDRFSAERTGGSVSTLTIQRTQQEDSAVYLCASAYGGGQTSEAFFGQGTRLTVV.

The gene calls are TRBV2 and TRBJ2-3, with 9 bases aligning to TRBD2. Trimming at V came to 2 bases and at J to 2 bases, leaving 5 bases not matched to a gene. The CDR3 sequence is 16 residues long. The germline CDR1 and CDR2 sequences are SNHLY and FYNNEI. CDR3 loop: CASSERSGGLTDTQYF. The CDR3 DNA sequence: TGTGCCAGCAGTGAACGTAGCGGGGGCCTCACAGATACGCAGTATTTT. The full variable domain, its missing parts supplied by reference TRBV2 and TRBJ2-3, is EPEVTQTPSHQVTQMGQEVILRCVPISNHLYFYWYRQILGQKVEFLVSFYNNEISEKSEIFDDQFSVERPDGSNFTLKIRSTKLEDSAMYFCASSERSGGLTDTQYFGPGTRLTVL.

The CDR3 bases are TGCGCCAGCAGCCAGGTTCAGGGGGCACCCCAGCCCCAGCATTTT. Translated: CASSQVQGAPQPQHF. The V gene is TRBV4-1, the J gene TRBJ1-5; 8 nucleotides match TRBD1. V was clipped by 3 bases and J by 7 bases; unmatched bases: 8. The CDR3 totals 15 residues. CDR1 is MGHRA and CDR2 is YSYEKL in the germline V gene.

In DNA, the CDR3 is TGTGCCACCAGCCCGACTGGCGACTATGGCTACACCTTC. Translated: CATSPTGDYGYTF. The gene calls are TRBV15 and TRBJ1-2; unclear D gene. The germline V gene encodes CDR1 LNHNV and CDR2 YYDKDF (reference sequence). Trimming removed 5 bases from V and 3 bases from J, with 10 bases in between. This CDR3 has 13 amino acids.

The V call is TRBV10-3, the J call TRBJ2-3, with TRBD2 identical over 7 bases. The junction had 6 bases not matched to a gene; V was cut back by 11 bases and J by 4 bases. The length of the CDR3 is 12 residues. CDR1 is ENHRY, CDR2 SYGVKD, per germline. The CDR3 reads CASHGGADTQYF. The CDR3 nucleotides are TGTGCCTCACATGGGGGGGCAGATACGCAGTATTTT.

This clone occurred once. The CDR3 here is CASSSTGPKETQYF. CDR3 in DNA: TGTGCCAGCAGCTCGACAGGGCCAAAAGAGACCCAGTACTTC. This chain uses TRBV7-2 with TRBJ2-5, with 7 bases aligning to TRBD1. Germline CDR1 is SGHTA and CDR2 is FQGNSA. J lost 3 bases, V lost 4 bases, and 5 bases had no gene match. There are 14 residues in the CDR3. Looking up the rest from reference TRBV7-2 and TRBJ2-5 gives the full variable domain: GAGVSQSPSNKVTEKGKDVELRCDPISGHTALYWYRQSLGQGLEFLIYFQGNSAPDKSGLPSDRFSAERTGGSVSTLTIQRTQQEDSAVYLCASSSTGPKETQYFGPGTRLLVL.

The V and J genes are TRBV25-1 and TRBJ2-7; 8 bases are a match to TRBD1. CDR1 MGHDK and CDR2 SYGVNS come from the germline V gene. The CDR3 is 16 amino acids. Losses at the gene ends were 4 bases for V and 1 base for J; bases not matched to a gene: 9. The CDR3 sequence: CASSGPRQGASYEQYF. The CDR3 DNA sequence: TGTGCCAGCAGTGGTCCCAGGCAGGGGGCTTCCTACGAGCAGTACTTC.

The CDR3 reads CASSQVRPRGNEQFF. CDR3 coding DNA: TGTGCCAGCAGCCAAGTACGGCCCCGGGGCAATGAGCAGTTCTTC. V gene TRBV3-1 (or the pseudogene TRBV3-2) combines with J gene TRBJ2-1; possible D gene TRBD2, 5 bases. CDR1 is LGHDT and CDR2 is YNNKEL in the germline V gene (reference sequence). Deletions cut 1 base from V and 6 bases from J, with 13 bases between. There are 15 residues in the CDR3.

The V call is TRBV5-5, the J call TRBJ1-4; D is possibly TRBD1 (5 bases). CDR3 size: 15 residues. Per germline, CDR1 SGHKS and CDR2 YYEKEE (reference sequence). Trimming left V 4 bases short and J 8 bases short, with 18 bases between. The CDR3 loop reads CASSQSGTAGEKLFF. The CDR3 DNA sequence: TGTGCCAGCAGCCAGTCCGGGACGGCGGGGGAAAAACTGTTTTTT. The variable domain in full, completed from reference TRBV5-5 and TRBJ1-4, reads DAGVTQSPTHLIKTRGQQVTLRCSPISGHKSVSWYQQVLGQGPQFIFQYYEKEERGRGNFPDRFSARQFPNYSSELNVNALLLGDSALYLCASSQSGTAGEKLFFGSGTQLSVL.

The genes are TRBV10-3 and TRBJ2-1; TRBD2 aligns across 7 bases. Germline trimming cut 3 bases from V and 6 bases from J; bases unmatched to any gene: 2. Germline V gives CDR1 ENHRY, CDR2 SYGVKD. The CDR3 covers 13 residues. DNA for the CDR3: TGTGCCATCAGTGACCTAGCGGTCAATGAGCAGTTCTTC. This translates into CAISDLAVNEQFF.

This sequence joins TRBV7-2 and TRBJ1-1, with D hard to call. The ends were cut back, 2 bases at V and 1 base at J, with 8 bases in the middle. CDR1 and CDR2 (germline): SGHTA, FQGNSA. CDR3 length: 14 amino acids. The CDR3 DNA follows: TGTGCCAGCAGCTTAACAGCAAAGAACACTGAAGCTTTCTTT. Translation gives CASSLTAKNTEAFF.

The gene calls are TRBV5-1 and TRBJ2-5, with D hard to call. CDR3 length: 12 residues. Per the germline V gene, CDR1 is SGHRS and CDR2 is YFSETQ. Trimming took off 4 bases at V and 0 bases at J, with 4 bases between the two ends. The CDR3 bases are TGCGCCAGCAGCCGGGACCAAGAGACCCAGTACTTC. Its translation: CASSRDQETQYF.

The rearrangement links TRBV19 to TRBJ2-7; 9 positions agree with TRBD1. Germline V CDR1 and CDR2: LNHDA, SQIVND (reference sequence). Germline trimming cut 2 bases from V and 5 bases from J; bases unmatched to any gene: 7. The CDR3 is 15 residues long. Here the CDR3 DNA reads TGTGCCAGTAGTATACAGGGGACAGGGATCCACGAGCAGTACTTC. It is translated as CASSIQGTGIHEQYF.

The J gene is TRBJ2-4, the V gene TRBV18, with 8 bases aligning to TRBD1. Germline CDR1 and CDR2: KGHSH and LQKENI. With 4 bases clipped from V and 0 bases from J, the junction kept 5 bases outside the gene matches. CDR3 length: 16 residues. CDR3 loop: CASSLGTGLAKNIQYF. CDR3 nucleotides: TGTGCCAGCTCACTCGGGACAGGACTAGCCAAAAACATTCAGTACTTC.

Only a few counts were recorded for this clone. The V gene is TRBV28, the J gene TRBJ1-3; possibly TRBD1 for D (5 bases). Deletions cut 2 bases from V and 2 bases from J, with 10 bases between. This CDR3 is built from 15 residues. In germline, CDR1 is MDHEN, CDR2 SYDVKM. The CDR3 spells CASSLLGTAGNTIYF. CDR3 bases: TGTGCCAGCAGTTTACTCGGGACTGCTGGAAACACCATATATTTT.

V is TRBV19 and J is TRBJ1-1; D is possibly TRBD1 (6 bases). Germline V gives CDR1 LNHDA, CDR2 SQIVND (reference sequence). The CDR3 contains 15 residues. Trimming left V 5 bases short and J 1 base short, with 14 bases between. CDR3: CASSPTDSRNTEAFF. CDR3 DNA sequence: TGTGCCAGTAGTCCGACGGACAGTCGGAACACTGAAGCTTTCTTT.

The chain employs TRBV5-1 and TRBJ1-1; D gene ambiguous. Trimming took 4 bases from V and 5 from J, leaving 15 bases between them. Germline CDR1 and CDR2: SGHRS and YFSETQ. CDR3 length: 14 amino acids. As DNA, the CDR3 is TGCGCCAGCAGCAGGAGGCCTGACGAAACTGAAGCTTTCTTT. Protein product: CASSRRPDETEAFF.

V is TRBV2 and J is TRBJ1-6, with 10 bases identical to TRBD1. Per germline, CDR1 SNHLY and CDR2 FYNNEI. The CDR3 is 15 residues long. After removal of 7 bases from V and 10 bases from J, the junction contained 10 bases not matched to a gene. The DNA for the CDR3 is TGTGCCAGCAATACGGGACAGGGGCCATCATCACCCCTCCACTTT. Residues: CASNTGQGPSSPLHF.